A selection of T cell receptor beta chains follows, all from one sample in a study of T cells in Graves' hyperthyroidism and ophthalmopathy. A single record per CDR3 protein comes from TCRdb applying MiXCR to the multiplex PCR reads. The repertoire holds 270,000 or so distinct CDR3 sequences, with roughly 15% as singletons. Material: blood. The source is a woman between 50 and 59 years old with Graves' hyperthyroidism that later progressed to Graves' ophthalmopathy. The conserved cysteine and the conserved F or W are not part of the CDR3 here.

TRBJ2-7	TRBV20-1	GAHQSSGSVYEQY
TRBJ2-1	TRBV19	ASSIFSGSTPPEQF
TRBJ2-7	TRBV6-2/TRBV6-3	ASSRGDYFSYEQY
TRBJ2-3	TRBV7-3	ASSPRPSDTQY
TRBJ2-2	TRBV2	ASGGTGGDAGELL
TRBJ2-1	TRBV7-3	ASSIVALAGSYNEQF
TRBJ2-1	TRBV11-3	ASSTGTSGYNEQF
TRBJ1-5	TRBV2	ASRFGTATNQPQH
TRBJ1-2	TRBV28	ATEDRGNGYT
TRBJ2-1	TRBV7-9	ASSSNSGTEQF
TRBJ2-7	TRBV5-5	ASSLGGQGAFFDEQY
TRBJ1-1	TRBV12-3/TRBV12-4	ASSPNPGPRNTEAF
TRBJ1-2	TRBV7-6	ASSLRIGRVVYGYT